A single sample gave rise to the 3 T cell receptor beta chains below, sequenced in a study of cytomegalovirus exposure and HLA in healthy donors (dated by TCRdb to about 2017). Libraries were prepared through the immunoSEQ multiplex PCR assay. For the multiplex PCR, a mixture combining 60 forward primers for TCR Vbeta segments and 13 reverse primers for TCR Jbeta segments was used. TCRdb re-hosts the immuneACCESS table, in-frame sequences only. Its copies lack some clones; in the studies checked, an unresolved V gene accounts for under half of them, and the cause for the rest is not known. A total of about 130,000 clones appear in this sample, roughly 72% of them only once. The ten largest clones add up to approximately 3.8% of the sample. The sample comprised PBMCs. Receptors originate from a man in his forties or fifties in good health and CMV-seropositive.

This chain joins TRBV7-2 and TRBJ2-5; D is undetermined. Germline assignment: CDR1 SGHTA and CDR2 FQGNSA. With 5 bases removed from V and 5 bases from J, the gap between germline ends came to 15 bases. This CDR3 contains 14 residues. The CDR3 coding sequence is TGTGCCAGCAGCCCTCCGCCAGTTCGTGAGACCCAGTACTTC. Its protein is CASSPPPVRETQYF.

The chain is built from TRBV6-5 and TRBJ2-7; 7 nucleotides line up with TRBD1. The CDR3 is 13 amino acids. CDR1 and CDR2 from the germline V gene are MNHEY and SVGAGI. V trimming: 5 bases; J trimming: 2 bases; junction bases outside the gene matches: 3. In DNA, the CDR3 is TGTGCCAGCAGTCCGGGACAGACCTACGAGCAGTACTTC. This codes for CASSPGQTYEQYF.

A few counts support this clone. The J gene is TRBJ2-7, the V gene TRBV6-5; 13 bases are a match to TRBD2. V trimming: 6 bases; J trimming: 5 bases; junction bases outside the gene matches: 4. This CDR3 is built from 14 residues. Germline CDR1 MNHEY, CDR2 SVGAGI. The CDR3 spells CASSRLAGGHEQYF. The CDR3 bases are TGTGCCAGCAGCCGACTAGCGGGGGGCCACGAGCAGTACTTC.